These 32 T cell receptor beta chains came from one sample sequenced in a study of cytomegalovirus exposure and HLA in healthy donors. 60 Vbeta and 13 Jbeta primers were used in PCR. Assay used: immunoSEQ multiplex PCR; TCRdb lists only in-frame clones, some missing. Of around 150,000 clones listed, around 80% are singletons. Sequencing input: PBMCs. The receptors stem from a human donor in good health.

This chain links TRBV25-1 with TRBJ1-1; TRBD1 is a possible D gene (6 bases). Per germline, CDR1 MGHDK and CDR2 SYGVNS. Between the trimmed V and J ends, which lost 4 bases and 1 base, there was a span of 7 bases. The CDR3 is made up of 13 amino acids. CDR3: CASSVQGNTEAFF. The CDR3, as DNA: TGTGCCAGCAGTGTACAGGGGAACACTGAAGCTTTCTTT.

For the CDR3, the DNA is TGTGCCAGCAACCGCCCCGGGCAGGGGGCAATCACCGGGGAGCTGTTTTTT. Its protein product is CASNRPGQGAITGELFF. The chain joins TRBV9 to TRBJ2-2, with TRBD1 matching over 8 bases. V dropped 6 bases and J dropped 4; count of bases not matched to a gene: 14. The CDR3 spans 17 residues. Looked up from germline, CDR1 is SGDLS and CDR2 is YYNGEE.

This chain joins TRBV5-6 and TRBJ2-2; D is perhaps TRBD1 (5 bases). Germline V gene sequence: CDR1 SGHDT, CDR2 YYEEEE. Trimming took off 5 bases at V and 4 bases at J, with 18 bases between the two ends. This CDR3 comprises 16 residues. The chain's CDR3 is CASSHSARAGTGELFF. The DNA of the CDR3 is TGTGCCAGCAGTCATAGTGCCAGGGCAGGCACCGGGGAGCTGTTTTTT.

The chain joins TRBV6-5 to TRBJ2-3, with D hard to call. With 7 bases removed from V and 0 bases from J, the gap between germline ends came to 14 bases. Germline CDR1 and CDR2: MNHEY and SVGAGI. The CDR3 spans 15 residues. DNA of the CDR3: TGTGCCAGCACCCAAAACCCACGGAGCACAGATACGCAGTATTTT. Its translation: CASTQNPRSTDTQYF.

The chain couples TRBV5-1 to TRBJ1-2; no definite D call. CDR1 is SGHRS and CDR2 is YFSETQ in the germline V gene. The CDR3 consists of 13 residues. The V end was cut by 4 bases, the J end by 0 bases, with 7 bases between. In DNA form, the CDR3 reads TGCGCCAGCAGCCCCGGGGCTAACTATGGCTACACCTTC. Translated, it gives CASSPGANYGYTF.

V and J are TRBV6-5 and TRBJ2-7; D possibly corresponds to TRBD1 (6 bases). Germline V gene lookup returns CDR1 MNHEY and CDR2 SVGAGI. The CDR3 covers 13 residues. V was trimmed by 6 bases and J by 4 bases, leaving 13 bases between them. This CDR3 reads CASSRGPLYEQYF. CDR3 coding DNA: TGTGCCAGCAGCAGGGGTCCCCTTTACGAGCAGTACTTC.

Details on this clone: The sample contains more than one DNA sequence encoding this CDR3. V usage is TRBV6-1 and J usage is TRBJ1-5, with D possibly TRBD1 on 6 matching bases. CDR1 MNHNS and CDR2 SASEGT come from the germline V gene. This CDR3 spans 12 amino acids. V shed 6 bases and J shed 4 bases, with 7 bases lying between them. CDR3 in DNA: TGTGCCAGCAGACAGGGAAATCAGCCCCAGCATTTT. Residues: CASRQGNQPQHF.

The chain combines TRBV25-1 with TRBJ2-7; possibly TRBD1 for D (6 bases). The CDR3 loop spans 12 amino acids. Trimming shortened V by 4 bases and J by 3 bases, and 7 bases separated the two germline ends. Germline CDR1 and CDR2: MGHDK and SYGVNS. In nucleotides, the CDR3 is TGTGCCAGCAGTGCACAGGGCTACGAGCAGTACTTC. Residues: CASSAQGYEQYF.

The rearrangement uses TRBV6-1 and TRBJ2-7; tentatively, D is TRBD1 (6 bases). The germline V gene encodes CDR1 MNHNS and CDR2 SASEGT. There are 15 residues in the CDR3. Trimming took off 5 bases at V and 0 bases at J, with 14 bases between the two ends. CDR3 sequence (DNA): TGTGCCAGCAGTACCGAGGGGGTTAGCTCCTACGAGCAGTACTTC. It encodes CASSTEGVSSYEQYF.

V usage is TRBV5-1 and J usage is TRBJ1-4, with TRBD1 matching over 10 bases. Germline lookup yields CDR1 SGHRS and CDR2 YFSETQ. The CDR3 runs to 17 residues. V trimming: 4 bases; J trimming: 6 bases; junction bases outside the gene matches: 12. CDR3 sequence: CASSRDRGQNRDEKLFF. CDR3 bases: TGCGCCAGCAGCCGGGACAGGGGCCAAAACCGGGATGAAAAACTGTTTTTT.

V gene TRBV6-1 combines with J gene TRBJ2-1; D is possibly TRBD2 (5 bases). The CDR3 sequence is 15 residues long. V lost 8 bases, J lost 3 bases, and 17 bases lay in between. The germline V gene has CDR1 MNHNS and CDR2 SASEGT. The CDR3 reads CASEVGSPIYNEQFF. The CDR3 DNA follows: TGTGCCAGCGAAGTAGGGAGTCCGATCTACAATGAGCAGTTCTTC.

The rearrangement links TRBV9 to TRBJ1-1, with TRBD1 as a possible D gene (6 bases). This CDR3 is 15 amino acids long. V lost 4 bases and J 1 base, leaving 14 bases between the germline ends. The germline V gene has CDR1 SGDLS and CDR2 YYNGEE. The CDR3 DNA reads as TGTGCCAGCAGCCCCTGGGACACCCCGAACACTGAAGCTTTCTTT. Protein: CASSPWDTPNTEAFF.

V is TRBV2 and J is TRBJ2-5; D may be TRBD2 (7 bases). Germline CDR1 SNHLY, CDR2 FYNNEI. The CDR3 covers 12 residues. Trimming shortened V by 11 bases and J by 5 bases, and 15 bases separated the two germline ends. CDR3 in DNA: TGTGCCCGATCGGGGGGCGGGGAGACCCAGTACTTC. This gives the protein CARSGGGETQYF.

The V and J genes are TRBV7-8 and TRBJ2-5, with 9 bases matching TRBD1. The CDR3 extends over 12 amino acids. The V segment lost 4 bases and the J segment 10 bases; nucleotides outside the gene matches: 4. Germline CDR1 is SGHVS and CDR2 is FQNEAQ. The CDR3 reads CASSWDRAGQYF. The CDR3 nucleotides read TGTGCCAGCAGCTGGGACAGGGCTGGCCAGTACTTC.

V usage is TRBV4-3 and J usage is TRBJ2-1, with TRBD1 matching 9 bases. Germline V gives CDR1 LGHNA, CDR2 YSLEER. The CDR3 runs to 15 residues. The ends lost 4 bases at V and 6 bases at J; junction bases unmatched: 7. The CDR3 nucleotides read TGCGCCAGCAGCCTCCGGGACAGGGAGGCCAATGAGCAGTTCTTC. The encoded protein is CASSLRDREANEQFF.

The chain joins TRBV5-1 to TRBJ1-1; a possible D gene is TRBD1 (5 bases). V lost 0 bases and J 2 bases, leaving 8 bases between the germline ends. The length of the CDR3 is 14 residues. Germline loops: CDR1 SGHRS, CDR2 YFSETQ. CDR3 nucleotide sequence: TGCGCCAGCAGCTTGGTAGGGGATAACACTGAAGCTTTCTTT. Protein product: CASSLVGDNTEAFF.

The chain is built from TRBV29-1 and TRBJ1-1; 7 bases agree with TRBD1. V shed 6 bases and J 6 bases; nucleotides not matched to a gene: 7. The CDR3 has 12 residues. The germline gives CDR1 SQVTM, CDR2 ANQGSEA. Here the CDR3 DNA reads TGCAGCGTGCGAGCGACAGGGTCTGAAGCTTTCTTT. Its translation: CSVRATGSEAFF.

The CDR3 is CASSRTSGIMGETQYF. For the CDR3, the DNA is TGTGCCAGCAGCCGGACTAGCGGGATCATGGGGGAGACCCAGTACTTC. The gene calls are TRBV5-6 and TRBJ2-5; 12 nucleotides line up with TRBD2. V trimming: 4 bases; J trimming: 5 bases; junction bases outside the gene matches: 9. Per germline, CDR1 SGHDT and CDR2 YYEEEE. This CDR3 is built from 16 residues.

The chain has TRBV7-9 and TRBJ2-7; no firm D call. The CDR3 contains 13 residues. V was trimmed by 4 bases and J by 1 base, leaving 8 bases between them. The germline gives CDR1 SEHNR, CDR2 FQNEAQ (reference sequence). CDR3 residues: CASSSTQSYEQYF. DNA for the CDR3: TGTGCCAGCAGCTCGACACAATCCTACGAGCAGTACTTC.

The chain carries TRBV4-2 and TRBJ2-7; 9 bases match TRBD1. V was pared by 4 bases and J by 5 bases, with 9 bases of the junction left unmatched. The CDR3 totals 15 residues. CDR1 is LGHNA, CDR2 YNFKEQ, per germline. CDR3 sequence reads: CASSLLRQGGDEQYF. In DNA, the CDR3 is TGTGCCAGCAGCCTACTTAGACAGGGGGGGGACGAGCAGTACTTC.

Here the CDR3 DNA reads TGTGCCAGCAGTAGGGACAACAACTACGAGCAGTACTTC. Translating gives CASSRDNNYEQYF. V gene TRBV7-9 combines with J gene TRBJ2-7, with a possible D match to TRBD1 (6 bases). Germline assignment: CDR1 SEHNR and CDR2 FQNEAQ (reference sequence). V dropped 6 bases and J dropped 3 bases, with 12 bases sitting between them. The CDR3 spans 13 residues.

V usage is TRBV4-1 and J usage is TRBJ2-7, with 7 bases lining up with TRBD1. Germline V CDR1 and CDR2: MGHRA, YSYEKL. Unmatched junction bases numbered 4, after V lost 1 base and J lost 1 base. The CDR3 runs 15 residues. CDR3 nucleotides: TGCGCCAGCAGCCAAGCCGGGACAGCGTCCTACGAGCAGTACTTC. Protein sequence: CASSQAGTASYEQYF.

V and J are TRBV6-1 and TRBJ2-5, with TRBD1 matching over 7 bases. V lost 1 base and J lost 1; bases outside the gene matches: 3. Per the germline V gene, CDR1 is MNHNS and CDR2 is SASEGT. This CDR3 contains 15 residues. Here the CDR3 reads CASSEVTGTQETQYF. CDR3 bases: TGTGCCAGCAGTGAAGTGACAGGGACCCAAGAGACCCAGTACTTC.

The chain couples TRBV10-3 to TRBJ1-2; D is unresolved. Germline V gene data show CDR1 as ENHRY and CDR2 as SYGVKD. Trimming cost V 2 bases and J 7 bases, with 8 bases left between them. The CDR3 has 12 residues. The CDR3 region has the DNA TGTGCCATCAGTGAGGTCTCGGTTGGCTACACCTTC. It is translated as CAISEVSVGYTF.

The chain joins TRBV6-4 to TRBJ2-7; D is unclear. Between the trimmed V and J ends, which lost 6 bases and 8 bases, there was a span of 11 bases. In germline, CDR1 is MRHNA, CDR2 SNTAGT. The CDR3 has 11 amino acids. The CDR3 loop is CASSATSKQYF. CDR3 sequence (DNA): TGTGCCAGCAGCGCTACCTCCAAGCAGTACTTC.

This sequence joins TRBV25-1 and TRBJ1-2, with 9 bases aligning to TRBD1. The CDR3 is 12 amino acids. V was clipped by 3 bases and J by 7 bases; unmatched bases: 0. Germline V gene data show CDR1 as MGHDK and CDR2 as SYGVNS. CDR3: CASSETGGGYTF. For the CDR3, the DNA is TGTGCCAGCAGTGAGACAGGGGGTGGCTACACCTTC.

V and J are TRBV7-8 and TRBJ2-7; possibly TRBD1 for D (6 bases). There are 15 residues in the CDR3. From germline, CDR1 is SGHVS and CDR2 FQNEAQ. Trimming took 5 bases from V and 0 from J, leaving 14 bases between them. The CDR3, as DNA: TGTGCCAGCAGCCCCATGACAGGTTACTCCTACGAGCAGTACTTC. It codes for CASSPMTGYSYEQYF.

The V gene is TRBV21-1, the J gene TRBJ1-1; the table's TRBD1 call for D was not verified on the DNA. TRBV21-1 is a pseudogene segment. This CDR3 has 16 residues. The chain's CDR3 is CASSKWVDRGDTEAFF. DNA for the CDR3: TGTGCCAGCAGCAAATGGGTTGACAGGGGGGACACTGAAGCTTTCTTT.

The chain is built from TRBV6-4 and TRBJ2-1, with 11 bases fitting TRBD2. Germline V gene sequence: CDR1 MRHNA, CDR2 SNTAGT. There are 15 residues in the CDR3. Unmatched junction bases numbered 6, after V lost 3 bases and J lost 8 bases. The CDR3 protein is CASSETSGVLHEQFF. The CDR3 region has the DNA TGTGCCAGCAGTGAGACTAGCGGGGTCCTTCATGAGCAGTTCTTC.

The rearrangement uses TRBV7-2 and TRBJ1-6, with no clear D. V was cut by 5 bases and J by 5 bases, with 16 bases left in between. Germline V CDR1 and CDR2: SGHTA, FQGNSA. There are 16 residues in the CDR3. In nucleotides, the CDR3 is TGTGCCAGCAGCCAGAACACGGGGTGGGATAATTCACCCCTCCACTTT. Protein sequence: CASSQNTGWDNSPLHF.

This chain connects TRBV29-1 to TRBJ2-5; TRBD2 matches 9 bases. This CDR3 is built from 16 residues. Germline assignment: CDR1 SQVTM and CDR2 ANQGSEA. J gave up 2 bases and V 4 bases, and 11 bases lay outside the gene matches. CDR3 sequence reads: CSVVVPSGGTQETQYF. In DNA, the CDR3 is TGCAGCGTTGTCGTTCCCAGCGGGGGGACTCAAGAGACCCAGTACTTC.

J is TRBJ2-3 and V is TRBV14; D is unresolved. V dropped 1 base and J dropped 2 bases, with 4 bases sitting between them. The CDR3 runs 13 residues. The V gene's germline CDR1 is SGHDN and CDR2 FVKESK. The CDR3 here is CASSQVSTDTQYF. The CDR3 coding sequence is TGTGCCAGCAGCCAAGTATCCACAGATACGCAGTATTTT.